Reported below is one T cell receptor (beta chain). This specimen comes from a study of blood T cell repertoires in COVID-19. Study-level information: Sites in the United States, Italy and Spain provided acute and convalescent COVID-19 samples. T cells, B-cell-depleted T cells, or PBMCs supplied cDNA or gDNA.

Source study methods: Estimation of nucleated cell counts relied on the amplification of reference gene primers. Some clones are missing from TCRdb's copy, which holds only in-frame ones; the method was immunoSEQ multiplex PCR. V, J and clone size reflect that table, while D and trimming were determined from the DNA. Among about 120,000 clones listed, around 80% were seen once. This CDR3 spans 15 amino acids. Germline V gene lookup returns CDR1 SGHRS and CDR2 YFSETQ. V lost 4 bases, J lost 0 bases, and 8 bases lay in between. The gene calls are TRBV5-1 and TRBJ2-6, with D unclear. The source of this sequence is a man aged 50-59 years with acute or convalescent COVID-19. The sample taken for sequencing was peripheral blood. Here the CDR3 DNA reads TGCGCCAGCAGCGAGTCAACCTCTGGGGCCAACGTCCTGACTTTC. Its translation is CASSESTSGANVLTF.